This paragraph reports one T cell receptor (beta chain). Its cognate antigen is unknown. Using immunoSEQ multiplex PCR, the repertoire was profiled, and TCRdb retains in-frame clones only, with some absent. The sample comprises about 280,000 clones, approximately 88% of which are singletons, and over 0.7% rests with the top ten. The data derive from a study of cytomegalovirus exposure and HLA in healthy donors. Across the whole study: The same platform as the 650 to 700 first-cohort repertoires was used for the 120 validation repertoires, a later analysis reported.

The donors were in the 120-subject validation cohort, distinct from the roughly 670-subject first cohort. General study points: Despite most TCR sequences being rare, some public TCRs occurred in many donors. Among TCR beta chains, those listed as cytomegalovirus-associated numbered approximately 150.

The length of the CDR3 is 13 residues. Per germline, CDR1 MNHNS and CDR2 SASEGT. V was shortened by 4 bases and J by 8 bases, with 9 bases between the two germline ends. The chain combines TRBV6-1 with TRBJ1-6; weak D call: TRBD1 (6 bases). The source of this sequence is a young woman in good health and CMV-seronegative. Sequencing used PBMCs. The CDR3: CASSGYRDSPLHF. DNA for the CDR3: TGTGCCAGCAGTGGTTACAGGGATTCACCCCTCCACTTT.